What follows is one T cell receptor beta chain and its context. What this receptor recognizes is not known. Base qualities are missing; no much larger clone stands one base away. The source of the sample is a study of shared clonotypes between healthy human individuals (dated by TCRdb to 2019 to 2021). Regarding the complete study: The cohort comprised a couple of women and a few men aged 18 to 49 years. For each donor, three plates each were used for CD4 naive and CD4 memory, two plates were used for CD8 naive, and one plate was used for CD8 memory. The study deeply sequenced blood TCR repertoires of about five healthy adults to estimate repertoire size and the extent of clonotype sharing between individuals. To increase sequencing depth and limit assay-specific biases, different laboratories used diverse techniques to prepare libraries and sequence TCR repertoires. Leukapheresis yielded between about 0.85 and 9.5 billion PBMCs per donor. Beyond this particular receptor, the publication reports: Pairwise subsampling led to the expectation that sequencing depth would affect the degree of clonotype sharing among donors. Sampling was limited to blood, and TCR repertoires in tissue likely differ from TCR repertoires in blood. Even with the large sequencing depth, rarefaction of the sorted-subset datasets indicated that sequencing was incomplete. About 4.5% of naive CD4, 3% to 4% of naive CD8, about 2.1% of memory CD4, and approximately 0.39% of memory CD8 clonotypes were shared across four donors. Compared with non-shared clonotypes, clonotypes shared by all four sorted-subset donors had higher generation probabilities. Estimated clonotype richness was generally larger for naive than for memory subsets. Because the study included only a small number of donors, the genetic and exposure-history diversity represented was limited.

TCR CDR3 regions were amplified from genomic DNA by multiplex PCR using the deep immunoSEQ assay. For each cell subset, the extracted genomic DNA was distributed evenly across all wells of several immunoSEQ 96-well plates, and each plate served as one replicate. For sorted subsets, approximately 190 ng of genomic DNA, equivalent to tens of thousands of T cell genomes, went into each replicate PCR. Purified libraries were quantified with a Qubit 3.0 fluorometer, sized on a Bioanalyzer 2100, and re-quantified with the KAPA Library Quantification kit. A separate single-read 150-cycle Illumina NextSeq 550 flow cell was used to sequence each immunoSEQ 96-well plate. The paper's processing steps were these. Because only junctional sequences without quality scores were contained in the immunoSEQ output, filtering matching that applied to full-length reads could not be performed. Sequences were annotated with PyIR, a Python wrapper for IgBLAST v1.9, and V/J genes and CDR3 were assigned using IMGT germline references. Any read was removed if the V/J assignment was weak (E-value above 1e-6), the CDR3 was missing, or the read contained stop codons, out-of-frame junctions, or ambiguous translated residues. V3J clonotypes were defined by identical inferred V gene, J gene, and CDR3 amino acid sequence. To compute the percentage overlap between repertoires, the number of shared unique clonotypes was divided by the size of the smaller repertoire. RTK rarefaction, the Chao1 estimator, and Recon v2.1 estimates of unobserved clonotypes were used to assess repertoire richness. Generation probabilities were computed with OLGA for all TCRbeta clonotypes obtained by the gDNA method from several donors. TCRdb retrieved this table from immuneACCESS and kept in-frame rearrangements only. Not all clones are present; in checked studies, unresolved V genes account for under half, and no reason is known for the remainder. D and trimming come from the DNA, and the V and J calls and clone size come from that table. Within this sample are more than 2 million clones, with over 85% of them counted one time only. About 0.13% of the sample goes to the ten largest clones.

The donors were healthy, HIV-negative adults who had no recently reported acute infections or vaccinations. All donors were Caucasian adults living in Nashville, Tennessee, USA. CD4+ T cells were enriched through magnetic negative selection, after which naive cells were positively selected on CD45RA and the remaining negative fraction served as the memory subset. Blood was obtained by leukapheresis, after which PBMCs were separated by Ficoll-Histopaque density gradient centrifugation and cryopreserved in liquid nitrogen vapor phase. Analytical flow cytometry was used to check the purity and quantity of every magnetically sorted T cell population. From each sorted fraction, genomic DNA was isolated and quantified by UV absorbance on a Nanodrop 2000c. From the germline V gene, CDR1 is SGHNT and CDR2 is YENEEA. From cysteine to phenylalanine, the CDR3 is 15 amino acids long. The read is trimmed to its CDR3 DNA, 45 bases read in frame from base 1. The junction shows trimming of 5 bases on V and 5 bases on J, and the gene matches do not reach 7 bases of it.

Sample: naive CD4+ T cells sorted from blood. The cell subset or site label, as the study defines it: CD45RA+ positively selected. The sequence links TRBV11-3 to TRBJ2-1; 9 nucleotides in the junction match TRBD1. This clonotype originated in a man younger than 30 in good health. The nucleotides read TGTGCCAGCAGCCCCTCGGGACAGGGCAACAATGAGCAGTTCTTC. It translates to CASSPSGQGNNEQFF.